The subject of this entry is one TCR beta chain. Some clones are missing from TCRdb's copy, which holds only in-frame ones; the method was immunoSEQ multiplex PCR. The sample consists of 130,000 or so clones, just under 95% of them appearing once. The data were obtained in a study of T cell responses to AZD1222 COVID-19 vaccine. V lost 1 base, J lost 3 bases, and 2 bases stayed unmatched. Per the germline V gene, CDR1 is LGHDT and CDR2 is YNNKEL (reference sequence). The CDR3 covers 14 residues. This TCR was sampled from an adult in good health. The source was peripheral blood, collected on day 0 of AZD1222 vaccination. The rearrangement uses TRBV3-1 (or the pseudogene TRBV3-2) and TRBJ2-5; 7 bases line up with TRBD1. The CDR3 here is CASSQAGGKETQYF. As DNA, the CDR3 is TGTGCCAGCAGCCAAGCAGGGGGTAAAGAGACCCAGTACTTC.